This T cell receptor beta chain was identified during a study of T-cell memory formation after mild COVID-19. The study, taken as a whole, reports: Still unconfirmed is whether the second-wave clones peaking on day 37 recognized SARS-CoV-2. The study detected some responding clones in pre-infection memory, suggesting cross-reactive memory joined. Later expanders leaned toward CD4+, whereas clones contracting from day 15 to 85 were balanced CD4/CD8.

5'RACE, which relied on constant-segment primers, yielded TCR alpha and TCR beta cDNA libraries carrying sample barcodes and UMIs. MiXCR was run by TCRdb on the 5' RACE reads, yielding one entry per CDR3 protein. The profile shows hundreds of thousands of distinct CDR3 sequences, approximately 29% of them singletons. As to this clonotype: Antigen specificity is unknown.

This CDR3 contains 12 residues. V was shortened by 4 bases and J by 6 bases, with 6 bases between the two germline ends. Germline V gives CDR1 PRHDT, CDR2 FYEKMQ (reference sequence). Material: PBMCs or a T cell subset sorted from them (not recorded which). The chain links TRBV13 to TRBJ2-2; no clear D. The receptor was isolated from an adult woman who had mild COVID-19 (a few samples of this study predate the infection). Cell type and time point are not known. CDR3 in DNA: TGTGCCAGCAGCTCCATCCCCGGGGAGCTGTTTTTT. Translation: CASSSIPGELFF. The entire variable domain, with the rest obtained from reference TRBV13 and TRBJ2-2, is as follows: AAGVIQSPRHLIKEKRETATLKCYPIPRHDTVYWYQQGPGQDPQFLISFYEKMQSDKGSIPDRFSAQQFSDYHSELNMSSLELGDSALYFCASSSIPGELFFGEGSRLTVL.